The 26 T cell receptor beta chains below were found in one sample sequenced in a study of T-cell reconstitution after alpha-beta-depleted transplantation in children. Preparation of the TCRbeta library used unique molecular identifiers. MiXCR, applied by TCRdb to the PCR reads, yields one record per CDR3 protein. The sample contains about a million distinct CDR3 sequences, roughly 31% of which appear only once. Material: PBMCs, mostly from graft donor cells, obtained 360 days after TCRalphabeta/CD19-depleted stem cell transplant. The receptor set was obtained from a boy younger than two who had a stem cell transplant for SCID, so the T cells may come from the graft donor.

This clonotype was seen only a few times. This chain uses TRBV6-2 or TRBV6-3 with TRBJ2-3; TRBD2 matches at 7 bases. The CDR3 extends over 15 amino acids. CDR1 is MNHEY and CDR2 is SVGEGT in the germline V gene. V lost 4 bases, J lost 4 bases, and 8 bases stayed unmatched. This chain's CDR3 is CASSWGWLAADTQYF. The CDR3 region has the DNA TGTGCCAGCAGTTGGGGGTGGCTAGCGGCAGATACGCAGTATTTT.

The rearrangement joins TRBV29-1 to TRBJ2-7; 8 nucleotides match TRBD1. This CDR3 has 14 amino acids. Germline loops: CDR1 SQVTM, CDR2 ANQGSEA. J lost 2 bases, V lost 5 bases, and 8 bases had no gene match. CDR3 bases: TGCAGCGTTCTTCGGACAGGGCAAACCTACGAGCAGTACTTC. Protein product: CSVLRTGQTYEQYF.

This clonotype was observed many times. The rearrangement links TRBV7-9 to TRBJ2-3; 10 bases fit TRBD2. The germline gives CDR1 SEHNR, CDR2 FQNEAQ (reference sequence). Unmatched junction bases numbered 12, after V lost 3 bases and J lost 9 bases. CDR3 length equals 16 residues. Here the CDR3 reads CASSLDPVASGGTQYF. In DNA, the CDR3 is TGTGCCAGCAGCTTGGACCCCGTGGCTAGCGGGGGAACGCAGTATTTT. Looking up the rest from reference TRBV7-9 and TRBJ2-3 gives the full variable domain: DTGVSQNPRHKITKRGQNVTFRCDPISEHNRLYWYRQTLGQGPEFLTYFQNEAQLEKSRLLSDRFSAERPKGSFSTLEIQRTEQGDSAMYLCASSLDPVASGGTQYFGPGTRLTVL.

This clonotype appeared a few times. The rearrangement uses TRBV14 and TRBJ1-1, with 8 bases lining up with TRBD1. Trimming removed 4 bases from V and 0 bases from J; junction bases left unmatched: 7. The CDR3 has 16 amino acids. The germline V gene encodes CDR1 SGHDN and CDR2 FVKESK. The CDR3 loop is CASSLGQGKMNTEAFF. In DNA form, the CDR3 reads TGTGCCAGCAGCCTCGGACAGGGAAAGATGAACACTGAAGCTTTCTTT.

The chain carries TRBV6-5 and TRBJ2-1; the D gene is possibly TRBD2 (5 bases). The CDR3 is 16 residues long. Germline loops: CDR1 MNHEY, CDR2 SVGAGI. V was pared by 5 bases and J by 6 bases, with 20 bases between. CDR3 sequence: CASSHRGPMRTNEQFF. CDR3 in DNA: TGTGCCAGCAGTCACCGGGGTCCGATGCGGACCAATGAGCAGTTCTTC.

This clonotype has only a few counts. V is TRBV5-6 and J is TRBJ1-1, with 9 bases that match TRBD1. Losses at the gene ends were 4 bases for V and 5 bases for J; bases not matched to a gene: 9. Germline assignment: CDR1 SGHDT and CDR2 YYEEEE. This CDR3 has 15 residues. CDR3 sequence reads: CASSLYDRGGTEAFF. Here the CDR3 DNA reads TGTGCCAGCAGCCTCTACGACAGGGGGGGGACTGAAGCTTTCTTT.

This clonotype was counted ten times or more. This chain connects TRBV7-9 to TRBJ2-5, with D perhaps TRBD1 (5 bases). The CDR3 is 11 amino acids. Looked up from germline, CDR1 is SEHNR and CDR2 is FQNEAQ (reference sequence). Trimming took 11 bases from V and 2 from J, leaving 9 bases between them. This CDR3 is CAGALQETQYF. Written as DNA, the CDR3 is TGTGCCGGGGCACTTCAAGAGACCCAGTACTTC.

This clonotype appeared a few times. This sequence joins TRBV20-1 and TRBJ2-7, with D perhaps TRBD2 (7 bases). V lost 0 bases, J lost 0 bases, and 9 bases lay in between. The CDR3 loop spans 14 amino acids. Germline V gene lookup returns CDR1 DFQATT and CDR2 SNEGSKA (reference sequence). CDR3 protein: CSARERGPSYEQYF. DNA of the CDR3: TGCAGTGCTAGAGAGCGGGGGCCCTCCTACGAGCAGTACTTC.

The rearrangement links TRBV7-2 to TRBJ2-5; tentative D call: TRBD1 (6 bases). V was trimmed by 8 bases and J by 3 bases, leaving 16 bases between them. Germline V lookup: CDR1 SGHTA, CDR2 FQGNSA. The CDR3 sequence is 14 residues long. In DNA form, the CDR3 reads TGTGCCAGCCGAATGTGGGGGCGCAAAGAGACCCAGTACTTC. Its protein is CASRMWGRKETQYF.

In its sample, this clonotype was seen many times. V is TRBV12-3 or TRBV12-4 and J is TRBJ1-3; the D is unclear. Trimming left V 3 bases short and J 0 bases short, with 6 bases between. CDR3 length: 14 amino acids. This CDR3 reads CASSLGRSGNTIYF. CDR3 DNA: TGTGCCAGCAGTTTGGGTCGCTCTGGAAACACCATATATTTT.

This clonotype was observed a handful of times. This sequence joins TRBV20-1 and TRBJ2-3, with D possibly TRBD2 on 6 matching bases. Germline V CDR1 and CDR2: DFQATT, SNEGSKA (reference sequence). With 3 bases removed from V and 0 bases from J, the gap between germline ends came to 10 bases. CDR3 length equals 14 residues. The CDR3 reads CSARVAASTDTQYF. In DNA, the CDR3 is TGCAGTGCTAGGGTAGCGGCGAGCACAGATACGCAGTATTTT.

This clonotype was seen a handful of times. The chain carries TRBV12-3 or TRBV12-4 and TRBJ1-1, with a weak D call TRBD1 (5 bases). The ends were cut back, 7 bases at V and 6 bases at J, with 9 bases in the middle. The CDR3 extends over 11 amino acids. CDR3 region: CASKGFAEAFF. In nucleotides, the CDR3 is TGTGCCAGCAAGGGGTTCGCTGAAGCTTTCTTT.

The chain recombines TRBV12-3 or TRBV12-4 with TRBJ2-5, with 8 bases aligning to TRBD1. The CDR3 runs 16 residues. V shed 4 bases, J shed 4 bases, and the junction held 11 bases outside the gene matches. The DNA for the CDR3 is TGTGCCAGCAGTTACCTCAGGACAGGGAAGGTAGAGACCCAGTACTTC. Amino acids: CASSYLRTGKVETQYF.

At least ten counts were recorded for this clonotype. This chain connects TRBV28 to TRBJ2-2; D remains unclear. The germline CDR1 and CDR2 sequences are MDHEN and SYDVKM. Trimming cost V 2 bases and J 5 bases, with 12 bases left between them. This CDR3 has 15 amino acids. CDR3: CASSLSPWLTGELFF. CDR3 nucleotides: TGTGCCAGCAGTTTAAGCCCCTGGCTAACCGGGGAGCTGTTTTTT.

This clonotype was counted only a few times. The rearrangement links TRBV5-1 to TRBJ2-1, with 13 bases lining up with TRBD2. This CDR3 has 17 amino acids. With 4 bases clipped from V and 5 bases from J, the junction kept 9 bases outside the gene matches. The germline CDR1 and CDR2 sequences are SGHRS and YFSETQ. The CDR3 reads CASSPPQLAGGNNEQFF. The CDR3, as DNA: TGCGCCAGCAGCCCACCTCAACTAGCGGGGGGGAACAATGAGCAGTTCTTC.

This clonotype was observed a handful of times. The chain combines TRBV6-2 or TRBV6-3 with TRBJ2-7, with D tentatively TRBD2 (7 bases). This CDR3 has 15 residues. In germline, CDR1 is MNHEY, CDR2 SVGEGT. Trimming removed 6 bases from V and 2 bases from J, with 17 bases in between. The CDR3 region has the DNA TGTGCCAGCAGCACCGGGGGGACACTACCCTACGAGCAGTACTTC. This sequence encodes CASSTGGTLPYEQYF.

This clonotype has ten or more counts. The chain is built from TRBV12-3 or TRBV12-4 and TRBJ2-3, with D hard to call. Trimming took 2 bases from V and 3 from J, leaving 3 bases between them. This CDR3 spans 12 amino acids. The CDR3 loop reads CASSLWTDTQYF. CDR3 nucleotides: TGTGCCAGCAGTTTATGGACAGATACGCAGTATTTT.

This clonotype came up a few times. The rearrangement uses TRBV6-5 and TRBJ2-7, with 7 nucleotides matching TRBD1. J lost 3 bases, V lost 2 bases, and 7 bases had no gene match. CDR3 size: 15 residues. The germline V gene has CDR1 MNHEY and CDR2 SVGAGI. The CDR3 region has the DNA TGTGCCAGCAGTTACAGACAGGGCCTTAGCTACGAGCAGTACTTC. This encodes CASSYRQGLSYEQYF.

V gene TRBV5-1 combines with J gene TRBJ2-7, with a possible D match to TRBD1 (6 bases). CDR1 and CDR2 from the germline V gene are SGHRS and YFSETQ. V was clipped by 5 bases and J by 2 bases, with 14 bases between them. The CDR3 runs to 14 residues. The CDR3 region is CASSPQGWAYEQYF. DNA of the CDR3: TGCGCCAGCAGTCCCCAGGGGTGGGCCTACGAGCAGTACTTC. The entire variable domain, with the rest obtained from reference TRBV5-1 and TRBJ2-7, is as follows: KAGVTQTPRYLIKTRGQQVTLSCSPISGHRSVSWYQQTPGQGLQFLFEYFSETQRNKGNFPGRFSGRQFSNSRSEMNVSTLELGDSALYLCASSPQGWAYEQYFGPGTRLTVT.

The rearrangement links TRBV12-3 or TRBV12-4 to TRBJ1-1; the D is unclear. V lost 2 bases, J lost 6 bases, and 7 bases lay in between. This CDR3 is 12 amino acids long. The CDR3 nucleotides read TGTGCCAGCAGTTTAAGGTACGCTGAAGCTTTCTTT. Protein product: CASSLRYAEAFF.

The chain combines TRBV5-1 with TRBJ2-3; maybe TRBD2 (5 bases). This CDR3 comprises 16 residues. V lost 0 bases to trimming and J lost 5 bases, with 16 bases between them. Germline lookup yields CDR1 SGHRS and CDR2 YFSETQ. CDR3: CASSLVFGMREDTQYF. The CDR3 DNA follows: TGCGCCAGCAGCTTGGTGTTTGGGATGAGGGAAGATACGCAGTATTTT.

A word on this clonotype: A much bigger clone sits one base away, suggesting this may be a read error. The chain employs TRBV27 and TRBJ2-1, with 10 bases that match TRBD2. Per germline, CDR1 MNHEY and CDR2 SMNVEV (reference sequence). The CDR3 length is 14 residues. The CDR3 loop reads CTTVRTSGNNEQFF. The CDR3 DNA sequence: TGTACCACCGTCAGGACTAGCGGAAACAATGAGCAGTTCTTC.

DNA of the CDR3: TGTGCCAGCGCACTTCAGGGAGAGACCCAGTACTTC. As protein: CASALQGETQYF. This chain links TRBV11-2 with TRBJ2-5; D perhaps matches TRBD1 (5 bases). The CDR3 is 12 amino acids. Trimming removed 8 bases at V and 4 bases at J, with 11 bases between. Germline V gene data show CDR1 as SGHAT and CDR2 as FQNNGV.

CDR3 protein: CASSWVAVGPNEQFF. CDR3 bases: TGTGCCAGCAGCTGGGTAGCGGTGGGGCCTAATGAGCAGTTCTTC. V gene TRBV7-9 combines with J gene TRBJ2-1; maybe TRBD2 (6 bases). Trimming left V 4 bases short and J 7 bases short, with 17 bases between. CDR3 length: 15 residues. Germline assignment: CDR1 SEHNR and CDR2 FQNEAQ (reference sequence).

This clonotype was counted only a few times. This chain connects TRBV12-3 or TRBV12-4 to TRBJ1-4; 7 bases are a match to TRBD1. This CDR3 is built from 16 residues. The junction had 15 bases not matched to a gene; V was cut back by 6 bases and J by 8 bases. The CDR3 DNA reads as TGTGCCAGCAGCAGCCGGGACAGAGGTACAGGGGAAAAACTGTTTTTT. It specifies CASSSRDRGTGEKLFF.

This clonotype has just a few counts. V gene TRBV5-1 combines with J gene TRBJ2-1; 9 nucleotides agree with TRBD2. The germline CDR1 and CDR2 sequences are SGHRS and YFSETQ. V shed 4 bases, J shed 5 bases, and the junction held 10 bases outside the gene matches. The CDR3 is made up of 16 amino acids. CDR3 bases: TGCGCCAGCAGCCCACTAGGACTAGCGTCCCACAATGAGCAGTTCTTC. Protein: CASSPLGLASHNEQFF.